This TCR beta chain was identified in a study of blood T cell repertoires in COVID-19. Germline CDR1 and CDR2: KGHSH and LQKENI. V was clipped by 1 base and J by 2 bases; unmatched bases: 7. The CDR3 sequence is 17 residues long. The data were produced by immunoSEQ multiplex PCR, yet TCRdb's version contains in-frame clones alone and is incomplete. The table lists some 270,000 clones, approximately 86% of them singletons, with approximately 10% in the top ten. Sequenced: peripheral blood. This TCR came from a man aged 40-55 years with active or convalescent COVID-19. V and J are TRBV18 and TRBJ2-2, with 7 bases aligning to TRBD1. The CDR3 loop is CASSPRSTGLNTGELFF. CDR3 DNA: TGTGCCAGCTCACCACGATCGACAGGGTTAAACACCGGGGAGCTGTTTTTT.